This T cell receptor beta chain was profiled in a study of T cell responses to AZD1222 COVID-19 vaccine. Study conclusions and caveats: Across the whole spike, CD4 TCRs peaked at regions 160-218 and 743-854. Spike-specific TCR depth and breadth grew after two AZD1222 doses. Close to half of spike-specific TCRs reportedly recognize unmutated variant regions.

This CDR3 has 13 residues. Germline values: CDR1 SEHNR, CDR2 FQNEAQ (reference sequence). Trimming left V 7 bases short and J 2 bases short, with 10 bases between. The analysis combined second doses at about 4 or about 12 weeks. Worth noting for this clone: Antigen: not known.

Method: immunoSEQ multiplex PCR; TCRdb's copy keeps in-frame clones and lacks some. This sample has some 79,000 clones, with over 75% found just once. This clonotype originated in an adult who received the AZD1222 COVID-19 vaccine. The V gene is TRBV7-9, the J gene TRBJ2-3; D gene uncertain. The sample was peripheral blood, taken 28 days after the second AZD1222 dose. CDR3 in amino acids: CASNRVDTDTQYF. The CDR3 bases are TGTGCCAGCAATCGGGTGGACACAGATACGCAGTATTTT.